These 32 T cell receptor beta chains share one sample of origin, sequenced in a study of post-analysis software for immune sequencing data. For these receptors, no antigen is known. Unique molecular identifiers were built into the TCR beta cDNA libraries. From the PCR reads, TCRdb called clonotypes with MiXCR, one entry per CDR3 protein. This sample carries hundreds of thousands of distinct CDR3 sequences, approximately 50% of them seen once, and the ten largest clones take approximately 4.5%. Study findings and constraints: About five TRBV segments were more frequent in patients than controls; TRBV5-6, TRBV5-1 and TRBV20-1 belonged to this group.

What was sequenced was blood. The source is a girl aged 10 to 17 with multiple sclerosis.

The chain combines TRBV5-5 with TRBJ2-7, with 7 positions matching TRBD1. The V gene's germline CDR1 is SGHKS and CDR2 YYEKEE (reference sequence). V shed 4 bases, J shed 5 bases, and the junction held 12 bases outside the gene matches. The CDR3 loop spans 15 amino acids. The CDR3 DNA reads as TGTGCCAGCAGCCAACGACAGGGACCCTTAGACGAGCAGTACTTC. Amino acid sequence: CASSQRQGPLDEQYF.

The CDR3 coding sequence is TGCGCCAGCAGCCAAGATCCAATCGGCCCGGCAACTAATGAAAAACTGTTTTTT. This encodes CASSQDPIGPATNEKLFF. This chain links TRBV4-1 with TRBJ1-4; D unclear. Germline lookup yields CDR1 MGHRA and CDR2 YSYEKL. Trimming cost V 0 bases and J 0 bases, with 14 bases left between them. The CDR3 sequence is 18 residues long.

This clonotype was seen a handful of times. J is TRBJ2-1 and V is TRBV6-5, with 9 bases that match TRBD2. The CDR3 covers 16 residues. Trimming took 2 bases from V and 4 from J; bases not matched to a gene: 6. The germline V gene has CDR1 MNHEY and CDR2 SVGAGI. DNA for the CDR3: TGTGCCAGCAGTTACAAGGGCGGGAGGGGTTACAATGAGCAGTTCTTC. This sequence encodes CASSYKGGRGYNEQFF.

The rearrangement uses TRBV2 and TRBJ2-5; maybe TRBD2 (6 bases). The CDR3 consists of 14 residues. Germline V lookup: CDR1 SNHLY, CDR2 FYNNEI. V shed 5 bases and J shed 5 bases, with 15 bases lying between them. CDR3 in DNA: TGTGCCAGCAGTCGGGCCAAAAGCGGGGAGACCCAGTACTTC. Translation: CASSRAKSGETQYF.

In its sample, this clonotype was seen a few times. The chain recombines TRBV4-1 with TRBJ1-2; D call uncertain. The CDR3 runs to 20 residues. CDR1 and CDR2 (germline): MGHRA, YSYEKL. The ends were cut back, 3 bases at V and 3 bases at J, with 29 bases in the middle. CDR3 nucleotide sequence: TGCGCCAGCAGCCAGCACGGCCAACCGGACTCTTCGCTTGACTACTATGGCTACACCTTC. This gives the protein CASSQHGQPDSSLDYYGYTF.

This clonotype was seen only once. The chain uses TRBV20-1 and TRBJ1-2; possibly TRBD1 for D (6 bases). Germline V gene sequence: CDR1 DFQATT, CDR2 SNEGSKA (reference sequence). V was clipped by 3 bases and J by 5 bases, with 19 bases between them. This CDR3 spans 15 amino acids. CDR3 sequence: CSASSGGAGTYGYTF. The CDR3 DNA sequence: TGCAGTGCTAGCTCGGGGGGGGCAGGGACATATGGCTACACCTTC.

The genes are TRBV20-1 and TRBJ2-1; 8 positions match TRBD2. Germline V gene sequence: CDR1 DFQATT, CDR2 SNEGSKA (reference sequence). The CDR3 covers 15 residues. The ends lost 0 bases at V and 5 bases at J; junction bases unmatched: 6. The CDR3: CSARESSGGDNEQFF. DNA of the CDR3: TGCAGTGCTAGAGAGTCAAGCGGGGGTGACAATGAGCAGTTCTTC.

The chain has TRBV14 and TRBJ2-2; TRBD1 matches 9 bases. CDR3 length: 18 amino acids. CDR1 is SGHDN, CDR2 FVKESK, per germline. Trimming removed 5 bases from V and 3 bases from J; junction bases left unmatched: 13. CDR3 nucleotide sequence: TGTGCCAGCAGCTTACACCTTGGGACAGGGAGGGACACCGGGGAGCTGTTTTTT. This translates into CASSLHLGTGRDTGELFF.

This sequence joins TRBV7-3 and TRBJ2-5; 10 bases agree with TRBD1. J lost 5 bases, V lost 5 bases, and 5 bases had no gene match. Germline V gene lookup returns CDR1 SGHTA and CDR2 FQGTGA. This CDR3 contains 14 residues. DNA of the CDR3: TGTGCCAGCAGCAGGACAGGGGGTATCGAGACCCAGTACTTC. Amino acids: CASSRTGGIETQYF.

The table lists this clonotype with a few counts. This chain links TRBV7-3 with TRBJ2-3, with a possible D match to TRBD2 (5 bases). CDR3 length: 16 residues. Per germline, CDR1 SGHTA and CDR2 FQGTGA. V was pared by 5 bases and J by 0 bases, with 15 bases between. The CDR3 DNA reads as TGTGCCAGCAGCCCCGAGGGCACGGCTAGCACAGATACGCAGTATTTT. Residues: CASSPEGTASTDTQYF.

The chain couples TRBV5-1 to TRBJ2-5, with 8 bases matching TRBD1. CDR3 length: 16 residues. Trimming took 2 bases from V and 4 from J; bases not matched to a gene: 10. Germline assignment: CDR1 SGHRS and CDR2 YFSETQ. The CDR3 coding sequence is TGCGCCAGCAGCTTACCGCAGGGGGCGGGCAGAGAGACCCAGTACTTC. This sequence encodes CASSLPQGAGRETQYF.

There are a few counts of this clonotype. The gene calls are TRBV10-3 and TRBJ2-5; D remains ambiguous. Gene TRBJ2-7 matches the end of the DNA better, so the J call may be wrong. Germline V gene sequence: CDR1 ENHRY, CDR2 SYGVKD. The length of the CDR3 is 13 residues. The CDR3, as DNA: TGTGCCATCCGAGGAGCGTCTTTCCACGAGCAGTACTTC. Its translation: CAIRGASFHEQYF.

As DNA, the CDR3 is TGCGCCAGCAGCTTAGGACTAGCGGGAGGTCCCGCCAATGAGCAGTTCTTC. Residues: CASSLGLAGGPANEQFF. The chain combines TRBV5-1 with TRBJ2-1, with 14 nucleotides matching TRBD2. Germline CDR1 reads SGHRS; CDR2 reads YFSETQ. The junction had 7 bases not matched to a gene; V was cut back by 2 bases and J by 6 bases. The CDR3 consists of 17 residues. Variable domain in full (rest from reference TRBV5-1 and TRBJ2-1): KAGVTQTPRYLIKTRGQQVTLSCSPISGHRSVSWYQQTPGQGLQFLFEYFSETQRNKGNFPGRFSGRQFSNSRSEMNVSTLELGDSALYLCASSLGLAGGPANEQFFGPGTRLTVL.

The chain joins TRBV20-1 to TRBJ2-7; D might be TRBD1 (5 bases). Looked up from germline, CDR1 is DFQATT and CDR2 is SNEGSKA (reference sequence). Between the trimmed V and J ends, which lost 1 base and 3 bases, there was a span of 16 bases. The length of the CDR3 is 15 residues. The CDR3 region is CSARANPGRDYEQYF. CDR3 in DNA: TGCAGTGCTAGAGCGAACCCGGGCAGGGACTACGAGCAGTACTTC.

The gene calls are TRBV28 and TRBJ1-4, with a possible D match to TRBD1 (6 bases). Trimming took 7 bases from V and 8 from J, leaving 20 bases between them. This CDR3 has 15 amino acids. Per germline, CDR1 MDHEN and CDR2 SYDVKM. The CDR3 region has the DNA TGTGCCAGCAAACCCACAGGGATGAGGAGGGAAAAACTGTTTTTT. It codes for CASKPTGMRREKLFF.

CDR3 amino acids: CASSPPRDRYEQYF. Written as DNA, the CDR3 is TGTGCCAGCAGCCCCCCCCGGGACAGATACGAGCAGTACTTC. The V gene is TRBV6-6, the J gene TRBJ2-1; 7 bases align to TRBD1. The J call may be mistaken, given a closer DNA end match to TRBJ2-7. The CDR3 contains 14 residues. Germline V gene sequence: CDR1 MNHNY, CDR2 SVGAGI (reference sequence).

This chain uses TRBV7-9 with TRBJ2-3, with D possibly matching TRBD2 (6 bases). Trimming stripped 9 bases from V and 0 bases from J, with 16 bases between. Germline CDR1 is SEHNR and CDR2 is FQNEAQ (reference sequence). The CDR3 is 15 amino acids. The CDR3 region is CASVDPRGSTDTQYF. CDR3 DNA sequence: TGTGCCAGTGTGGATCCACGGGGGAGCACAGATACGCAGTATTTT. The variable domain in full, with the rest retrieved from reference TRBV7-9 and TRBJ2-3, is DTGVSQNPRHKITKRGQNVTFRCDPISEHNRLYWYRQTLGQGPEFLTYFQNEAQLEKSRLLSDRFSAERPKGSFSTLEIQRTEQGDSAMYLCASVDPRGSTDTQYFGPGTRLTVL.

This rearrangement joins TRBV5-1 to TRBJ2-7; 11 bases are shared with TRBD2. Germline CDR1 SGHRS, CDR2 YFSETQ. J gave up 6 bases and V 4 bases, and 9 bases lay outside the gene matches. The CDR3 is made up of 15 amino acids. In DNA form, the CDR3 reads TGCGCCAGCAGCCCCCTACTAGCGGGAGCTCGCGAGCAGTACTTC. Translated: CASSPLLAGAREQYF.

This clonotype has just a few counts. The V gene is TRBV29-1, the J gene TRBJ2-4; D is possibly TRBD2 (5 bases). Germline-derived CDR1 and CDR2 are SQVTM and ANQGSEA. The CDR3 contains 14 residues. V lost 6 bases, J lost 0 bases, and 12 bases lay in between. CDR3 residues: CSVPSGLAKNIQYF. In nucleotides, the CDR3 is TGCAGCGTCCCTAGTGGACTAGCCAAAAACATTCAGTACTTC.

The chain couples TRBV2 to TRBJ1-5, with 10 nucleotides matching TRBD1. V trimming: 5 bases; J trimming: 3 bases; junction bases outside the gene matches: 13. The germline V gene encodes CDR1 SNHLY and CDR2 FYNNEI. The CDR3 is made up of 18 amino acids. DNA of the CDR3: TGTGCCAGCAGTTCCTCTTCGGACAGGGGGAATAACAATCAGCCCCAGCATTTT. The encoded protein is CASSSSSDRGNNNQPQHF.

V and J are TRBV14 and TRBJ2-1; D gene ambiguous. The germline V and J ends were trimmed by 1 base and 5 bases, with 9 bases remaining between them. CDR1 SGHDN and CDR2 FVKESK come from the germline V gene. This CDR3 has 14 amino acids. CDR3 in amino acids: CASSQVSQDNEQFF. The DNA for the CDR3 is TGTGCCAGCAGCCAAGTCAGCCAGGACAATGAGCAGTTCTTC.

The V call is TRBV7-9, the J call TRBJ1-2, with 8 bases fitting TRBD1. Germline-derived CDR1 and CDR2 are SEHNR and FQNEAQ (reference sequence). The CDR3 covers 16 residues. V dropped 4 bases and J dropped 8; count of bases not matched to a gene: 15. CDR3 protein: CASSSTGTGAVGGYTF. CDR3 nucleotide sequence: TGTGCCAGCAGCTCGACCGGGACAGGCGCCGTGGGGGGCTACACCTTC.

The chain employs TRBV5-1 and TRBJ2-7, with D tentatively TRBD1 or TRBD2 (5 bases each). Trimming removed 2 bases from V and 0 bases from J, with 12 bases in between. CDR1 SGHRS and CDR2 YFSETQ come from the germline V gene. The CDR3 contains 15 residues. CDR3 protein: CASSLPGTSSYEQYF. DNA of the CDR3: TGCGCCAGCAGCTTACCCGGGACCTCCTCCTACGAGCAGTACTTC.

This clonotype showed up just once. V usage is TRBV20-1 and J usage is TRBJ2-3; perhaps TRBD1 as D (5 bases). Trimming took off 3 bases at V and 0 bases at J, with 16 bases between the two ends. Germline V gene lookup returns CDR1 DFQATT and CDR2 SNEGSKA (reference sequence). The CDR3 spans 16 residues. CDR3 sequence reads: CSASRPEQASTDTQYF. CDR3 nucleotides: TGCAGTGCTAGCAGGCCGGAACAGGCGAGCACAGATACGCAGTATTTT.

This rearrangement joins TRBV12-3 or TRBV12-4 to TRBJ2-3, with 10 bases that match TRBD2. V was pared by 5 bases and J by 4 bases, with 9 bases of the junction left unmatched. The CDR3 covers 16 residues. CDR3 amino acids: CASSPSSGGAADTQYF. Here the CDR3 DNA reads TGTGCCAGCAGTCCATCCAGCGGGGGGGCGGCAGATACGCAGTATTTT.

This clonotype was seen a single time. The chain joins TRBV5-1 to TRBJ1-4; unclear D gene. CDR1 is SGHRS and CDR2 is YFSETQ in the germline V gene. V gave up 4 bases and J gave up 0 bases, with 13 bases separating them. CDR3 size: 16 residues. CDR3 loop: CASSPHLGSTNEKLFF. As DNA, the CDR3 is TGCGCCAGCAGCCCTCATTTAGGGTCAACTAATGAAAAACTGTTTTTT. The whole variable domain, remainder taken from reference TRBV5-1 and TRBJ1-4, is KAGVTQTPRYLIKTRGQQVTLSCSPISGHRSVSWYQQTPGQGLQFLFEYFSETQRNKGNFPGRFSGRQFSNSRSEMNVSTLELGDSALYLCASSPHLGSTNEKLFFGSGTQLSVL.

The chain links TRBV5-1 to TRBJ2-3; D is undetermined. Germline lookup yields CDR1 SGHRS and CDR2 YFSETQ. The CDR3 runs to 16 residues. The V end lost 0 bases, the J end lost 3 bases, and 14 bases lay between the germline ends. CDR3: CASSLASTSPTDTQYF. The DNA of the CDR3 is TGCGCCAGCAGCTTGGCATCCACCAGCCCTACAGATACGCAGTATTTT. Based on the CDR3 plus reference TRBV5-1 and TRBJ2-3, the full variable domain is KAGVTQTPRYLIKTRGQQVTLSCSPISGHRSVSWYQQTPGQGLQFLFEYFSETQRNKGNFPGRFSGRQFSNSRSEMNVSTLELGDSALYLCASSLASTSPTDTQYFGPGTRLTVL.

This clonotype was recorded at least ten times. The genes are TRBV14 and TRBJ2-3; tentative D call: TRBD1 (6 bases). This CDR3 has 14 amino acids. Per germline, CDR1 SGHDN and CDR2 FVKESK. Trimming cost V 2 bases and J 5 bases, with 11 bases left between them. The CDR3 loop is CASSQHGRGDTQYF. In DNA form, the CDR3 reads TGTGCCAGCAGCCAACACGGCAGGGGAGATACGCAGTATTTT.

The genes are TRBV5-1 and TRBJ2-7; TRBD2 matches 7 bases. There are 15 residues in the CDR3. Germline assignment: CDR1 SGHRS and CDR2 YFSETQ. Trimming took 0 bases from V and 4 from J; bases not matched to a gene: 7. The CDR3 DNA follows: TGCGCCAGCAGCTTGGGCGGGGGTGCGGGATACGAGCAGTACTTC. It specifies CASSLGGGAGYEQYF.

The chain carries TRBV7-3 and TRBJ2-1; TRBD2 matches at 16 bases. With 5 bases clipped from V and 13 bases from J, the junction kept 8 bases outside the gene matches. Germline CDR1 and CDR2: SGHTA and FQGTGA. This CDR3 contains 15 residues. The CDR3 region is CASSPGLAGGPRQFF. CDR3 in DNA: TGTGCCAGCAGCCCGGGACTAGCGGGAGGGCCAAGACAGTTCTTC.

J is TRBJ2-7 and V is TRBV7-3, with TRBD2 identical over 10 bases. The CDR3 spans 14 residues. The germline CDR1 and CDR2 sequences are SGHTA and FQGTGA. Losses at the gene ends were 5 bases for V and 2 bases for J; bases not matched to a gene: 3. CDR3 DNA sequence: TGTGCCAGCAGCACCAGCGGGGGGGCCTACGAGCAGTACTTC. Its protein product is CASSTSGGAYEQYF.

The chain links TRBV29-1 to TRBJ1-1; perhaps TRBD1 as D (6 bases). Germline-derived CDR1 and CDR2 are SQVTM and ANQGSEA. The CDR3 consists of 12 residues. V lost 3 bases to trimming and J lost 5 bases, with 10 bases between them. CDR3 sequence reads: CSVDQGWTEAFF. CDR3 nucleotide sequence: TGCAGCGTTGATCAGGGGTGGACTGAAGCTTTCTTT. Variable domain in full (rest from reference TRBV29-1 and TRBJ1-1): SAVISQKPSRDICQRGTSLTIQCQVDSQVTMMFWYRQQPGQSLTLIATANQGSEATYESGFVIDKFPISRPNLTFSTLTVSNMSPEDSSIYLCSVDQGWTEAFFGQGTRLTVV.